The following is a T cell receptor (beta chain) sequence with its context. Method: immunoSEQ multiplex PCR; TCRdb's copy keeps in-frame clones and lacks some. This table holds under 130,000 clones, 82% found once. The data are from a study of blood T cell repertoires in COVID-19. Germline loops: CDR1 SGHRS, CDR2 YFSETQ. This CDR3 comprises 15 residues. With 4 bases removed from V and 7 bases from J, the gap between germline ends came to 15 bases. The source of this sequence is a woman of 80 years or more with acute or convalescent COVID-19. The sequenced sample consisted of peripheral blood. The chain carries TRBV5-1 and TRBJ1-6; D is perhaps TRBD1 (5 bases). The CDR3 nucleotides are TGCGCCAGCAGCGGTGGGGCAACTGGGAATTCACCCCTCCACTTT. It encodes CASSGGATGNSPLHF. The full variable domain, with the rest looked up from reference TRBV5-1 and TRBJ1-6, is KAGVTQTPRYLIKTRGQQVTLSCSPISGHRSVSWYQQTPGQGLQFLFEYFSETQRNKGNFPGRFSGRQFSNSRSEMNVSTLELGDSALYLCASSGGATGNSPLHFGNGTRLTVT.